This TCR beta chain was sequenced for a study of tumor and adjacent non-tumor tissue in lung cancer. A modified ARM-PCR protocol with three rounds of nested PCR amplified TCRbeta. TCRdb analysed the multiplex PCR reads with MiXCR anew, one entry per CDR3 protein. The sample includes 60,000 to 65,000 distinct CDR3 sequences, about 56% of them seen just once. RNA was extracted from bulk tissue without any cell sorting. The normal lung tissue was taken more than 3 cm from the tumor edge. This clonotype was recorded many times. The germline CDR1 and CDR2 sequences are DFQATT and SNEGSKA (reference sequence). The CDR3 extends over 14 amino acids. The germline V and J ends were trimmed by 0 bases and 3 bases, with 9 bases remaining between them.

The sequence was obtained from a man between 65 and 80 years old with non-small cell lung cancer. The chain has TRBV20-1 and TRBJ1-5, with no clear D. The sequenced sample consisted of distant non-tumor lung tissue. The CDR3 protein is CSARDLTFNQPQHF. DNA of the CDR3: TGCAGTGCTAGAGATCTGACATTCAATCAGCCCCAGCATTTT.